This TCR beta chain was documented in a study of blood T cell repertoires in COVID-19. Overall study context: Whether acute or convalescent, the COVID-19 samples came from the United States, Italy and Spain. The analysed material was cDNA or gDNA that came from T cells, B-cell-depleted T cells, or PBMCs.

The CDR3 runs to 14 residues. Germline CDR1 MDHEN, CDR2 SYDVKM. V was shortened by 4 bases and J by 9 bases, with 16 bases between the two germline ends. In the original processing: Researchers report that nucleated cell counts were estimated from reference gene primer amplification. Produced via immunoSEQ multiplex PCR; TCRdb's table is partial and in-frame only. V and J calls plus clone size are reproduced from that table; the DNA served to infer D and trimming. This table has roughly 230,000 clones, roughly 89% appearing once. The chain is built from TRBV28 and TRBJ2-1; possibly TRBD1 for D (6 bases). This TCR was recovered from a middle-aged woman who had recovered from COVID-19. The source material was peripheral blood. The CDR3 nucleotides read TGTGCCAGCAGTTCCCACGAAACAGGGTTTGAGCAGTTCTTC. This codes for CASSSHETGFEQFF. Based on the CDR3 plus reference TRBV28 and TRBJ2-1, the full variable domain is DVKVTQSSRYLVKRTGEKVFLECVQDMDHENMFWYRQDPGLGLRLIYFSYDVKMKEKGDIPEGYSVSREKKERFSLILESASTNQTSMYLCASSSHETGFEQFFGPGTRLTVL.